A single sample is the source of the 22 T cell receptor beta chains below, sequenced in a study of CD8+ T cells in alopecia areata. Combined cutaneous lymph node cells underwent sorting by CD4, CD8alpha, NKG2D, NKG2ACE and additional markers. cDNA prepared by RNA extraction and subsequent reverse transcription served as the template for sequencing. Repertoires were generated with immunoSEQ multiplex PCR, while TCRdb's copy carries only in-frame clones and drops some. The sample shows roughly 260,000 clones, none of them appearing just once. The sequenced sample was CD4+ T cells sorted from a lymph node. The origin of the receptors is a C3H/HeJ mouse with alopecia areata. The MHC haplotype recorded for the strain is H2-k.

This clone was observed a few times. These gene names are mouse names. Read sequence stops 4 residues before the CDR3 end, and the germline J gene provides the missing end. V gene TRBV19 combines with J gene TRBJ2-2; tentatively, D is TRBD2 (6 bases). CDR3 size: 14 residues. Germline lookup yields CDR1 FNHDT and CDR2 SITEND (reference sequence). V was pared by 6 bases and J by 0 bases, with 9 bases between. CDR3 protein: CASTGGSNTGQLYF. CDR3 bases read: TGTGCCAGCACCGGGGGGTCAAACACCGGG.

This clone was counted only a few times. Each gene name is a mouse one. Read coverage stops 4 residues before the CDR3 terminus; the germline J gene supplies the remainder. The genes are TRBV1 and TRBJ1-2; D unclear. The V gene lost 2 bases and the J gene lost 1 base, with 11 bases spanning the gap. This CDR3 is 15 amino acids long. The germline V gene encodes CDR1 NSQYPW and CDR2 LRSPGD (reference sequence). The CDR3 sequence is CTCSAQAGENSDYTF. The CDR3 bases that were read are TGCACCTGCAGTGCACAGGCCGGAGAAAACTCC.

This clone was counted between two and nine times. All gene names here are mouse names. CDR3: CTCSAVLGFAETLYF. CDR3 DNA (partial): TGCACCTGCAGTGCAGTACTGGGGTTTGCAGAA. The V and J genes are TRBV1 and TRBJ2-3; 7 bases match TRBD2. The read terminates 4 residues ahead of where the CDR3 ends, so the germline J gene completes it. The CDR3 has 15 amino acids. Looked up from germline, CDR1 is NSQYPW and CDR2 is LRSPGD (reference sequence). Losses at the gene ends were 1 base for V and 2 bases for J; bases not matched to a gene: 3. Variable domain in full (rest from reference TRBV1 and TRBJ2-3): VTLLEQNPRWRLVPRGQAVNLRCILKNSQYPWMSWYQQDLQKQLQWLFTLRSPGDKEVKSLPGADYLATRVTDTELRLQVANMSQGRTLYCTCSAVLGFAETLYFGSGTRLTVL.

Concerning this clone itself: Mouse gene names and germline throughout. The sequence runs out 4 residues before the end of the CDR3; the remainder is reconstructed from the germline J gene. This sample also contains other DNA sequences that code for the same CDR3. The chain uses TRBV13-2 and TRBJ2-7, with D perhaps TRBD1 (6 bases). The CDR3 extends over 12 amino acids. The germline V gene encodes CDR1 NNHNN and CDR2 SYGAGS (reference sequence). The CDR3 region is CASGGQVYEQYF. Partial CDR3 DNA: TGTGCCAGCGGTGGACAGGTTTAT.

This clone was recorded at least ten times. Gene names follow the mouse nomenclature. The missing CDR3 end, 4 residues past where the read stops, is filled in from the germline J gene. The chain is built from TRBV17 and TRBJ2-3; TRBD1 is a possible D gene (6 bases). V lost 9 bases and J 0 bases, leaving 13 bases between the germline ends. Germline loops: CDR1 MNHDT, CDR2 YYDKIL. There are 14 residues in the CDR3. Incomplete CDR3 DNA: TGTGCTAGGGAAAACAGGGCTAGTGCAGAA. Translated, it gives CARENRASAE. From start to end, the CDR3 is CARENRASAETLYF.

Points on this clone: These gene names are mouse names. The read finishes 4 residues shy of the CDR3 end, and the germline J gene is used to complete it. This sequence joins TRBV13-2 and TRBJ2-1; 7 nucleotides line up with TRBD2. CDR3 size: 15 residues. The ends lost 4 bases at V and 4 bases at J; junction bases unmatched: 8. Per the germline V gene, CDR1 is NNHNN and CDR2 is SYGAGS (reference sequence). Partial CDR3 DNA: TGTGCCAGCGGTCCGTACTGGGGCCTTTATGCT. Translation: CASGPYWGLYA. The whole CDR3 protein is CASGPYWGLYAEQFF.

Regarding this clone: The gene names given are mouse names. The read gets to within 4 residues of the CDR3 end, and the germline J gene fills in the rest. The genes are TRBV31 and TRBJ2-5; 7 nucleotides line up with TRBD1. The CDR3 extends over 13 amino acids. Germline CDR1 GKSSPN, CDR2 SITVG. CDR3 DNA, as far as it was read: TGTGCCTGGAGACGACAGGGACGAGAC. This encodes CAWRRQGRD. The full CDR3 protein reads CAWRRQGRDTQYF.

Concerning this clone: Mouse gene names and germline throughout. The CDR3 end is not reached by the read, which stops 4 residues before it; the germline J gene fills it in. This specimen includes other DNA sequences encoding the same CDR3. V gene TRBV1 combines with J gene TRBJ2-5, with 7 bases identical to TRBD1. The length of the CDR3 is 13 residues. The V gene's germline CDR1 is NSQYPW and CDR2 LRSPGD (reference sequence). This CDR3 is CTCSAGTEDTQYF. The sequenced CDR3 bases are TGCACCTGCAGTGCCGGGACAGAAGAC.

This clone was seen more than once but under ten times. Mouse germline and gene names are used. The DNA ends 4 residues before the CDR3 does, and the rest of the CDR3 is filled in from the germline J gene. In the same sample, other DNA sequences code for this CDR3. The chain has TRBV13-1 and TRBJ2-2; TRBD1 is a possible D gene (6 bases). Germline lookup yields CDR1 NSHNY and CDR2 SYGAGN. V gave up 2 bases and J gave up 2 bases, with 7 bases separating them. The CDR3 is made up of 14 amino acids. The CDR3 sequence is CASSDGQNTGQLYF. The CDR3 DNA, read in part, is TGTGCCAGCAGTGACGGACAGAACACCGGG.

This clone was picked up many times. Gene names are the mouse ones. The read is 3 residues too short to cover the CDR3 end, so that end is filled in from the germline J gene. This sequence joins TRBV3 and TRBJ1-6, with TRBD1 identical over 10 bases. TRBJ1-6 is flagged as an ORF with uncertain function. CDR1 and CDR2 from the germline V gene are SNHLY and FYNGKV (reference sequence). Losses at the gene ends were 9 bases for V and 10 bases for J; bases not matched to a gene: 12. This CDR3 region has 15 residues. The DNA read from the CDR3 is TGTGCCAGAGTCCCGGGACAGGGGAGAGACTCGCCC. It is translated as CARVPGQGRDSP. The CDR3, in full, reads CARVPGQGRDSPLYF.

This clone was recorded a few times. Gene names refer to mouse genes. Read sequence stops 4 residues before the CDR3 end, and the germline J gene provides the missing end. This chain joins TRBV13-1 and TRBJ1-2, with 8 positions matching TRBD1. The V gene's germline CDR1 is NSHNY and CDR2 SYGAGN. V shed 3 bases, J shed 2 bases, and the junction held 3 bases outside the gene matches. The CDR3 extends over 14 amino acids. The CDR3 spells CASSGRTGNSDYTF. CDR3 DNA, as far as it was read: TGTGCCAGCAGTGGAAGGACAGGGAACTCC.

Of note for this clone: Here the gene names and germline are mouse. The CDR3 goes on 4 residues after the read ends, and that part is filled in from the germline J gene. The genes are TRBV19 and TRBJ2-7, with 11 bases matching TRBD2. The germline V gene encodes CDR1 FNHDT and CDR2 SITEND (reference sequence). The CDR3 has 16 amino acids. After removal of 5 bases from V and 0 bases from J, the junction contained 7 bases not matched to a gene. The covered CDR3 bases are TGTGCCAGCAGCCGCGGGACTGGGGGAAGCTCCTAT. It specifies CASSRGTGGSSY. The whole CDR3 region reads CASSRGTGGSSYEQYF.

Of note for this clone: Gene names follow the mouse nomenclature. The missing CDR3 end, 4 residues past where the read stops, is filled in from the germline J gene. The same CDR3 also results from other DNA sequences found in this sample. The J gene is TRBJ1-1, the V gene TRBV13-1, with 10 bases that match TRBD1. CDR1 and CDR2 from the germline V gene are NSHNY and SYGAGN. The trim removed 5 bases at V and 4 bases at J, leaving 5 bases unmatched. This CDR3 comprises 14 residues. CDR3 in amino acids: CASSVTGGTTEVFF. The sequenced part of the CDR3 DNA is TGTGCCAGCAGCGTGACAGGGGGCACCACA.

With respect to this clone: These gene names are mouse names. Sequencing ends 4 residues short of the CDR3 end; the germline J gene provides the rest. This chain uses TRBV19 with TRBJ2-2; D gene uncertain. Per the germline V gene, CDR1 is FNHDT and CDR2 is SITEND (reference sequence). V lost 7 bases and J lost 0, with 10 bases in between. The CDR3 runs to 14 residues. The CDR3 bases that were read are TGTGCCAGCGCACAAAAAACAAACACCGGG. This encodes CASAQKTNTG. The whole CDR3 region reads CASAQKTNTGQLYF.

A word on this clone: Mouse names are used for the genes. The read comes to an end 4 residues before the CDR3 does, leaving the germline J gene to fill in the end. V gene TRBV1 combines with J gene TRBJ2-1; 14 nucleotides align to TRBD2. Germline CDR1 is NSQYPW and CDR2 is LRSPGD (reference sequence). Trimming took 3 bases from V and 5 from J; bases not matched to a gene: 3. The CDR3 is made up of 16 amino acids. CDR3 DNA, as far as it was read: TGCACCTGCAGTGCCAGGGACTGGGGGGGCCATGCT. Translated, it gives CTCSARDWGGHA. The full CDR3 is CTCSARDWGGHAEQFF. Looking up the rest from reference TRBV1 and TRBJ2-1 gives the full variable domain: VTLLEQNPRWRLVPRGQAVNLRCILKNSQYPWMSWYQQDLQKQLQWLFTLRSPGDKEVKSLPGADYLATRVTDTELRLQVANMSQGRTLYCTCSARDWGGHAEQFFGPGTRLTVL.

This clone has just a few counts. Germline and genes here are mouse. The CDR3 is cut off 4 residues early in the read; its end comes from the germline J gene. V and J are TRBV13-1 and TRBJ2-1, with 8 bases identical to TRBD2. Germline V CDR1 and CDR2: NSHNY, SYGAGN. The CDR3 consists of 13 residues. Trimming took 3 bases from V and 6 from J; bases not matched to a gene: 2. This chain's CDR3 is CASSAGGRAEQFF. Incomplete CDR3 DNA: TGTGCCAGCAGTGCTGGGGGGCGTGCT.

For this clone: The listed genes are named as in mouse. Coverage ceases 4 residues before the CDR3 finishes, and the germline J gene fills in the end. V and J are TRBV5 and TRBJ2-2; 12 bases line up with TRBD2. The length of the CDR3 is 17 residues. J was trimmed by 4 bases and V by 2 bases; bases with no gene match: 5. Germline V lookup: CDR1 LGHNA, CDR2 YNLKQL (reference sequence). The covered CDR3 bases are TGTGCCAGCAGCCAAATCCGGGACTGGGGGGCCACCGGG. Amino acid sequence: CASSQIRDWGATG. In full, the CDR3 reads CASSQIRDWGATGQLYF.

Comment on this clone: Genes here carry mouse names. With the read ending 4 residues before the CDR3 end, the germline J gene is used to fill in that end. The genes are TRBV13-1 and TRBJ2-1; D is unclear. V lost 4 bases and J lost 4, with 6 bases in between. CDR1 and CDR2 from the germline V gene are NSHNY and SYGAGN. The CDR3 has 12 amino acids. The CDR3 region is CASSSQYAEQFF. The CDR3 DNA, read in part, is TGTGCCAGCAGTAGCCAGTATGCT.

Turning to this clone: Gene names are the mouse ones. Sequencing ends 4 residues short of the CDR3 end; the germline J gene provides the rest. The chain joins TRBV5 to TRBJ2-1; 7 nucleotides agree with TRBD1. Germline CDR1 LGHNA, CDR2 YNLKQL (reference sequence). V shed 2 bases and J 5 bases; nucleotides not matched to a gene: 6. The CDR3 contains 15 residues. CDR3 DNA (partial): TGTGCCAGCAGCCAAAACAGGGGTGTGAATGCT. Its protein is CASSQNRGVNA. The complete CDR3 protein is CASSQNRGVNAEQFF.

Comments on this clone: Each gene name is a mouse one. The read is 4 residues too short to cover the CDR3 end, so that end is filled in from the germline J gene. The chain has TRBV13-1 and TRBJ2-7; maybe TRBD1 (6 bases). Germline values: CDR1 NSHNY, CDR2 SYGAGN. The CDR3 length is 15 residues. V dropped 4 bases and J dropped 0 bases, with 14 bases sitting between them. CDR3 DNA, as far as it was read: TGTGCCAGCAGTCCCCCGGGACAAAGCTCCTAT. Residues: CASSPPGQSSY. In full, the CDR3 reads CASSPPGQSSYEQYF.

This clone was observed at least ten times. Gene names follow the mouse nomenclature. The read falls 4 residues short of the CDR3 end, and the missing part is taken from the germline J gene. Other DNA sequences in the same sample also yield this CDR3. V gene TRBV1 combines with J gene TRBJ2-7; TRBD2 matches at 7 bases. This CDR3 spans 13 amino acids. Germline V gives CDR1 NSQYPW, CDR2 LRSPGD (reference sequence). The CDR3 bases that were read are TGCACCTGCAGTGCAGATGGGGGGTAT. Amino acid sequence: CTCSADGGY. The entire CDR3 sequence reads CTCSADGGYEQYF.

A word on this clone: These gene names are mouse names. The read ends 4 residues early relative to the CDR3; the germline J gene fills the gap. The gene calls are TRBV19 and TRBJ2-5; 8 bases match TRBD1. CDR3 length equals 13 residues. Germline V lookup: CDR1 FNHDT, CDR2 SITEND (reference sequence). Here the CDR3 reads CASRPGGRDTQYF. CDR3 DNA, as far as it was read: TGTGCCAGCAGACCAGGGGGCAGGGAC.